A selection of T cell receptor beta chains follows, all from one sample in a study of CD8 T cells in ankylosing spondylitis. TCRdb fed the 5' RACE reads into MiXCR, producing one record per CDR3 protein. The table shows 500,000 to 650,000 distinct CDR3 sequences, with roughly 5.3% occurring only once. Sequenced: blood, either unsorted or a sorted T cell fraction (not recorded which). The receptors were sampled from a male donor with ankylosing spondylitis. CDR3s include the opening cysteine and the closing phenylalanine or tryptophan. A D gene is named only where the DNA matches it firmly. Size is stated for part of the rows, as once, few or many counts, or as a class when the clone is expanded.

abundance	v_gene	d_gene	j_gene	CDR3nt	CDR3aa
many	TRBV5-1	NA	TRBJ2-1	TGCGCCAGCAGCTTGGATGGGTTAAACAATGAGCAGTTCTTC	CASSLDGLNNEQFF
many	TRBV28	NA	TRBJ2-7	TGTGCCAGCAGTTTATATAAGAGAGAGCAGTACTTC	CASSLYKREQYF
few	TRBV11-2	NA	TRBJ2-5	TGTGCCAGCAGCACCACAGGATGGGGCGGGGAGACCCAGTACTTC	CASSTTGWGGETQYF
many	TRBV5-1	NA	TRBJ1-1	TGCGCCAGCAGCCCGGACCTAGGAGGGACTGAAGCTTTCTTT	CASSPDLGGTEAFF
many	TRBV20-1	NA	TRBJ1-5	TGCAGTGCCTCAGAGGGGCGGTCAAATCAGCCCCAGCATTTT	CSASEGRSNQPQHF
few	TRBV20-1	TRBD2	TRBJ2-7	TGCAGTGCTAGTGGGGGGGGGTCTAGCGGGATCACCTACGAGCAGTACTTC	CSASGGGSSGITYEQYF
many	TRBV27	TRBD2	TRBJ2-2	TGTGCCAGCAGACCTAGCGGGAGGGTGTCCACCGGGGAGCTGTTTTTT	CASRPSGRVSTGELFF
NA	TRBV6-1	TRBD1	TRBJ2-7	TGTGCCAGCAGGCCGGGACAGGGAATTCGCGAGCAGTACTTC	CASRPGQGIREQYF
many	TRBV20-1	TRBD1	TRBJ2-7	TGCAGTTCCCCCGGGACAGGGTTATACGAGCAGTACTTC	CSSPGTGLYEQYF
few	TRBV24-1	NA	TRBJ2-7	TGTGCCACCAGTGATTCCCCAGGGAAAGGGACCTACGAGCAGTACTTC	CATSDSPGKGTYEQYF
many	TRBV3-1	TRBD1	TRBJ1-1	TGTGCCAGCAGCCTCCAATGGACAGGCGTGAACACTGAAGCTTTCTTT	CASSLQWTGVNTEAFF
few	TRBV3-1	NA	TRBJ2-2	TGTGCCAGCAGCTCTCCGCCCACCGGGGAGCTGTTTTTT	CASSSPPTGELFF
many	TRBV7-2	TRBD1	TRBJ2-2	TGTGCCAGCAGCTCCGGGACAGGGGGCACCGGGGAGCTGTTTTTT	CASSSGTGGTGELFF
many	TRBV12-3/TRBV12-4	NA	TRBJ2-4	TGTGCCAGCAGTCCCCGGTTAGTGGCGTACTTC	CASSPRLVAYF
many	TRBV10-3	TRBD2	TRBJ2-7	TGTGCCATCAGTGAGGGGACTAGCGGGAGCTACGAGCAGTACTTC	CAISEGTSGSYEQYF
many	TRBV5-1	TRBD1	TRBJ2-5	TGCGCCAGCAGCCCTCGTGCCAGGGGGCTAGAGACCCAGTACTTC	CASSPRARGLETQYF
many	TRBV4-1	NA	TRBJ2-1	TGCGCCAGCAGCCAAGTCTCAGGGAAGAATGAGCAGTTCTTC	CASSQVSGKNEQFF
few	TRBV15	TRBD1	TRBJ2-3	TGTGCCACCAGCAGAGCCACAGGGGGCCCCAGGTACACGCAGTATTTT	CATSRATGGPRYTQYF
many	TRBV5-1	NA	TRBJ1-1	TGCGCCAGCAGCCCGGACCCTAAACGCGAAGCTTTCTTT	CASSPDPKREAFF
many	TRBV6-6	NA	TRBJ2-7	TGTGCCAGCCGATCCGGGGTGCACGAGCAGTACTTC	CASRSGVHEQYF
few	TRBV30	TRBD1	TRBJ2-7	TGTGCCTGGACCGGGCAGGGGGCGTTGGGAAACTACGAGCAGTACTTC	CAWTGQGALGNYEQYF
once	TRBV23-1	TRBD1	TRBJ2-7	TGCGCCAGCAGTCAACGGGACAGGACGTTCGAGCAGTACTTC	CASSQRDRTFEQYF